A single sample is the source of the 24 T cell receptor beta chains below, sequenced in a study of monozygotic twins with inflammatory bowel disease. Following a re-call of the 5' RACE reads, TCRdb has one entry per CDR3 protein and lacks DNA. The table lists around 100,000 distinct CDR3 sequences. Input material: blood. The receptor set was obtained from a human donor with ulcerative colitis or Crohn's disease, or a healthy co-twin of an affected twin (not recorded which).

The rearrangement joins TRBV20-1 to TRBJ1-1. CDR1 and CDR2 (germline): DFQATT, SNEGSKA (reference sequence). This CDR3 spans 13 amino acids. CDR3 loop: CSGGGGSSTEAFF.

The J gene is TRBJ2-1, the V gene TRBV11-3; the D call from TCRdb, TRBD2, cannot be confirmed without DNA. The CDR3 runs to 18 residues. The germline V gene encodes CDR1 SGHNT and CDR2 YENEEA. The CDR3 loop is CASRPGLAGGPGYNEQFF.

The J gene is TRBJ2-7, the V gene TRBV25-1; TCRdb's D gene call, TRBD2, goes unchecked for lack of DNA. This CDR3 has 14 amino acids. CDR1 MGHDK and CDR2 SYGVNS come from the germline V gene. CDR3 in amino acids: CASSVAGGLYEQYF.

The chain recombines TRBV7-2 with TRBJ2-1; without DNA, the TCRdb call of TRBD2 cannot be checked. This CDR3 has 14 residues. The germline V gene has CDR1 SGHTA and CDR2 FQGNSA. CDR3 sequence reads: CAKRTSGASDEQFF.

The chain couples TRBV19 to TRBJ2-4; there is no DNA to check the TCRdb D call of TRBD2. The CDR3 sequence is 12 residues long. Germline CDR1 is LNHDA and CDR2 is SQIVND (reference sequence). The CDR3: CASSLPKNIQYF.

The rearrangement uses TRBV27 and TRBJ2-1; TCRdb lists TRBD1, though no DNA is available to test this call. The CDR3 is 16 residues long. Germline assignment: CDR1 MNHEY and CDR2 SMNVEV (reference sequence). CDR3 in amino acids: CASSRPQGGSYNEQFF.

This chain uses TRBV12-3 or TRBV12-4 with TRBJ2-1; checking the TCRdb D call of TRBD2 is not possible without DNA. This CDR3 is 16 amino acids long. This CDR3 reads CASSKTDYPSYNEQFF.

The rearrangement joins TRBV7-2 to TRBJ2-7; absent DNA, TCRdb's TRBD2 call cannot be checked. CDR3 length: 16 residues. Looked up from germline, CDR1 is SGHTA and CDR2 is FQGNSA. CDR3 region: CASSLTPGLASYEQYF. Variable domain in full (rest from reference TRBV7-2 and TRBJ2-7): GAGVSQSPSNKVTEKGKDVELRCDPISGHTALYWYRQSLGQGLEFLIYFQGNSAPDKSGLPSDRFSAERTGGSVSTLTIQRTQQEDSAVYLCASSLTPGLASYEQYFGPGTRLTVT.

V usage is TRBV10-3 and J usage is TRBJ1-2; TCRdb gives TRBD1 as the D gene, but with no DNA this cannot be confirmed. CDR3 size: 21 residues. The germline V gene has CDR1 ENHRY and CDR2 SYGVKD. CDR3 loop: CAISEKMGILDRGLEDYGYTF.

The rearrangement joins TRBV28 to TRBJ1-2. This CDR3 has 11 amino acids. In germline, CDR1 is MDHEN, CDR2 SYDVKM. The CDR3 sequence is CASRGGYGYTF.

The chain employs TRBV24-1 and TRBJ2-4. The CDR3 totals 13 residues. From germline, CDR1 is KGHDR and CDR2 SFDVKD. The CDR3 reads CATSDSVRNIQYF.

CDR3 amino acids: CASSPPRDREIPNTEAFF. The V call is TRBV28, the J call TRBJ1-1; there is no DNA to check the TCRdb D call of TRBD1. The CDR3 has 18 residues. CDR1 is MDHEN, CDR2 SYDVKM, per germline.

J is TRBJ2-2 and V is TRBV14; there is no DNA to check the TCRdb D call of TRBD1. Germline lookup yields CDR1 SGHDN and CDR2 FVKESK. CDR3 length: 16 residues. CDR3 residues: CASSPIKDRSAGELFF.

The chain joins TRBV4-3 to TRBJ2-3; absent DNA, TCRdb's TRBD2 call cannot be checked. CDR3 size: 15 residues. Germline V gene lookup returns CDR1 LGHNA and CDR2 YSLEER. The CDR3 reads CASSQQERELDTQYF.

The J gene is TRBJ2-1, the V gene TRBV5-1; TCRdb picks TRBD1, but there is no DNA to check that call. The CDR3 length is 16 residues. CDR1 is SGHRS and CDR2 is YFSETQ in the germline V gene. Here the CDR3 reads CASSLAETGVFGEQFF.

The chain is built from TRBV29-1 and TRBJ2-4; TCRdb lists TRBD1, though no DNA is available to test this call. Germline CDR1 and CDR2: SQVTM and ANQGSEA. CDR3 length: 14 residues. CDR3 protein: CSGSRGDRVNIQYF.

The chain couples TRBV5-6 to TRBJ1-5. In germline, CDR1 is SGHDT, CDR2 YYEEEE. The CDR3 is 12 residues long. Here the CDR3 reads CASSFEHQPQHF. The whole variable domain, remainder taken from reference TRBV5-6 and TRBJ1-5, is DAGVTQSPTHLIKTRGQQVTLRCSPKSGHDTVSWYQQALGQGPQFIFQYYEEEERQRGNFPDRFSGHQFPNYSSELNVNALLLGDSALYLCASSFEHQPQHFGDGTRLSIL.

V is TRBV5-4 and J is TRBJ2-3. Germline V lookup: CDR1 SGHNT, CDR2 YYREEE (reference sequence). CDR3 length: 16 amino acids. CDR3 amino acids: CASSASTGPGTDTQYF.

This sequence joins TRBV6-2 or TRBV6-3 and TRBJ1-5; the D call from TCRdb, TRBD1, cannot be confirmed without DNA. Germline assignment: CDR1 MNHEY and CDR2 SVGEGT. This CDR3 region has 14 residues. The CDR3 spells CASSVDGINQPQHF.

The chain links TRBV28 to TRBJ2-7; TCRdb designates TRBD2, a call that cannot be tested without DNA. Germline V gives CDR1 MDHEN, CDR2 SYDVKM. This CDR3 is 15 amino acids long. The CDR3 reads CASSQKRTPVGEQYF.

V and J are TRBV7-3 and TRBJ2-1; TCRdb's D gene call, TRBD1, goes unchecked for lack of DNA. The length of the CDR3 is 15 residues. Germline CDR1 reads SGHTA; CDR2 reads FQGTGA. CDR3: CASSLTLDVSGAQFF.

The chain combines TRBV29-1 with TRBJ2-5; TCRdb's D call, TRBD2, is unchecked because there is no DNA. CDR3 length: 14 residues. Germline V CDR1 and CDR2: SQVTM, ANQGSEA. The CDR3 sequence is CSVLLAGAQETQYF.

CDR3 residues: CASSRGLAKETQYF. This chain uses TRBV7-6 with TRBJ2-5; lacking DNA, the TRBD2 call made by TCRdb goes unchecked. The CDR3 is made up of 14 amino acids. CDR1 is SGHVS, CDR2 FNYEAQ, per germline.

This sequence joins TRBV5-4 and TRBJ2-1; the TRBD2 assignment by TCRdb is unverifiable without DNA. The germline V gene has CDR1 SGHNT and CDR2 YYREEE (reference sequence). CDR3 size: 18 residues. The CDR3 is CASRLTGTSQKKGDEQFF.